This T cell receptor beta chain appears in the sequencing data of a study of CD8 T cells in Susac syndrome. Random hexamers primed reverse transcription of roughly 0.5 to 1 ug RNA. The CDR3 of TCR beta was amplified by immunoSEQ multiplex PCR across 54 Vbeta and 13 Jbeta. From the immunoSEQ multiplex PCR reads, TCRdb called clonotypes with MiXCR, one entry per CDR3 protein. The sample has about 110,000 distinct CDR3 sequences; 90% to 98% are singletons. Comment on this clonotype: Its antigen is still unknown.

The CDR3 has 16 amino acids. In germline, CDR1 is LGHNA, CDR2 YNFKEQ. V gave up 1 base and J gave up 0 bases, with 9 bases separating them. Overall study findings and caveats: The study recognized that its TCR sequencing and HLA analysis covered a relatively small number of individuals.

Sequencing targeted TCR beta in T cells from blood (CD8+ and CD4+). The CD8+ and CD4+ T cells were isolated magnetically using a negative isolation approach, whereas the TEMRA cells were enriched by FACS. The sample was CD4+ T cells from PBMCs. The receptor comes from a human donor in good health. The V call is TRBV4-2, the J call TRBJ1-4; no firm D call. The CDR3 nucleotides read TGTGCCAGCAGCCAAGCAGGACTTACAACTAATGAAAAACTGTTTTTT. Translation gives CASSQAGLTTNEKLFF.